This T cell receptor (beta chain) derives from a study of T cell responses to AZD1222 COVID-19 vaccine. Germline V CDR1 and CDR2: SGHDN, FVKESK. Trimming shortened V by 1 base and J by 5 bases, and 3 bases separated the two germline ends. This CDR3 has 12 amino acids. Findings of the study overall: Only five or six AZD1222 recipients were seropositive at baseline. The donors showed a predominance of white British ancestry and of females, with possible underestimation of clonal diversity. Reports indicate that nearly half of spike-specific TCRs are directed at unmutated variant regions. Across spike, vaccine-associated CD4 TCRs were found, dominant at 160-218 and 743-854.

Sequencing was performed with immunoSEQ multiplex PCR; in TCRdb, only in-frame clones are kept and a portion is missing. The sample holds about 120,000 clones; about 90% are singletons and the top ten take approximately 1.4%. Notes on this clone: Its target is not known.

The sequencing used peripheral blood, collected 28 days after the second AZD1222 dose. The chain recombines TRBV14 with TRBJ1-3, with D uncertain. The source is an adult who received the AZD1222 COVID-19 vaccine. CDR3 sequence (DNA): TGTGCCAGCAGCCAAGTTCGAAACACCATATATTTT. Residues: CASSQVRNTIYF.